The clone carrying this T cell receptor beta chain was counted at least ten times. This specimen comes from a study of neurological immune-mediated disorders. The V gene's germline CDR1 is SQVTM and CDR2 ANQGSEA. The CDR3 has 10 amino acids. Trimming left V 7 bases short and J 7 bases short, with 8 bases between. Synthesis of cDNA was carried out by template-switch 5'RACE. The reaction used 10-nucleotide random UMIs. In TCRdb, the 5' RACE reads were re-called with MiXCR into one record per CDR3 protein. The table records roughly 100,000 distinct CDR3 sequences, around 3.4% of them present only once. Material: PBMCs. This receptor was obtained from a woman aged 45-65 years with multiple sclerosis. The J gene is TRBJ2-1, the V gene TRBV29-1; D is uncertain. For the CDR3, the DNA is TGCAGCGGGGTCGAGAATGAGCAGTTCTTC. It specifies CSGVENEQFF.